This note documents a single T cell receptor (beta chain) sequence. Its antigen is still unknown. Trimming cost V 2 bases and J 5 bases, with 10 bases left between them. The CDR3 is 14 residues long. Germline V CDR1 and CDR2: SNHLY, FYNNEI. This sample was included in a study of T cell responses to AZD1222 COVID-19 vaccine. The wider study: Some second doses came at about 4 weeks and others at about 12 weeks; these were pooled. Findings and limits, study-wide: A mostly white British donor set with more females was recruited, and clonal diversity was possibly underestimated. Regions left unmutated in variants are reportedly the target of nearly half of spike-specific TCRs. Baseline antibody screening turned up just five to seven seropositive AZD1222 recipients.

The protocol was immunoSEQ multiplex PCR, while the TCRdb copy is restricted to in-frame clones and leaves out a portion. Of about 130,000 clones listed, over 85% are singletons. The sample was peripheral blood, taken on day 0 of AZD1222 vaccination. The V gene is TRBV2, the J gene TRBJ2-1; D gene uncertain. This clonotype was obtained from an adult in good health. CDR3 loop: CASSERRGNNEQFF. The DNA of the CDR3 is TGTGCCAGCAGTGAAAGGCGCGGAAACAATGAGCAGTTCTTC. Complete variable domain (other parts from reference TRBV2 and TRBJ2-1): EPEVTQTPSHQVTQMGQEVILRCVPISNHLYFYWYRQILGQKVEFLVSFYNNEISEKSEIFDDQFSVERPDGSNFTLKIRSTKLEDSAMYFCASSERRGNNEQFFGPGTRLTVL.